This TCR beta chain was captured in a study of cytomegalovirus exposure and HLA in healthy donors. The germline gives CDR1 LGHNA, CDR2 YSLEER. This CDR3 has 13 amino acids. With 0 bases removed from V and 9 bases from J, the gap between germline ends came to 11 bases. Study-wide points: Sequencing had likely introduced a cluster of highly shared sequence variants as an artifact.

The PCR employed 60 Vbeta primers together with 13 Jbeta primers. Original analysis: An analysis that came later counted tens of millions of unique TCR beta chains, some 11 million shared. Assay: immunoSEQ multiplex PCR; the TCRdb copy retains only in-frame clones and omits some. From that table come the V and J calls and clone size; the DNA was used to work out D and trimming. Here the sample spans approximately 140,000 clones, 60% to 85% being singletons. Points on this clone: The antigen is not known.

The source material was PBMCs. This chain joins TRBV4-3 and TRBJ1-1; a weak D match, TRBD1 (6 bases). The TCR sequence derives from a man in his forties in good health and CMV-seropositive. This CDR3 reads CASSQELRGKAFF. CDR3 nucleotides: TGCGCCAGCAGCCAAGAATTAAGGGGGAAAGCTTTCTTT.